The T cell receptor beta chain described here comes from a study of T cell responses to AZD1222 COVID-19 vaccine. Study results and limitations: Spike-wide coverage was observed for vaccine-associated CD4 TCRs, with dominant responses at 160-218 and 743-854. With two AZD1222 doses given, Spike-specific TCR breadth and depth both rose. Clonal diversity was possibly underestimated, and white British individuals and females predominated among donors.

The V segment lost 0 bases and the J segment 5 bases; nucleotides outside the gene matches: 4. The CDR3 contains 15 residues. Germline CDR1 reads SGDLS; CDR2 reads YYNGEE. Remarks on this clone: Its antigen remains unidentified.

Only in-frame clones appear in the TCRdb table, and some are missing; sequencing was by immunoSEQ multiplex PCR. This table has more than 150,000 clones, 92% appearing once. Sequenced here: peripheral blood, sampled 28 days after the second AZD1222 dose. The V gene is TRBV9, the J gene TRBJ2-7, with TRBD2 matching over 11 bases. This clonotype originated in an adult who received the AZD1222 COVID-19 vaccine. The CDR3 coding sequence is TGTGCCAGCAGCGTAGGACTAGCGGGGTTTAACGAGCAGTACTTC. Translating gives CASSVGLAGFNEQYF.